A selection of T cell receptor beta chains follows, all from one sample in a study of OX40 agonist ivuxolimab in advanced cancers. The method was immunoSEQ multiplex PCR; TCRdb's version includes in-frame clones alone and lacks a portion of them. The sample lists roughly 50,000 clones, roughly 90% occurring once. The sample consisted of CD4+ or CD8+ T cells sorted from blood, taken in a trial of the OX40 agonist ivuxolimab. All receptors come from an adult with an advanced solid tumor such as melanoma, head and neck, liver or kidney cancer. Each CDR3 is given with its conserved first and last residue. The D gene is left open where the match is weak. The listing skips clone size in some rows; elsewhere it reads once, few, many or a size class.

d_gene: TRBD2; v_gene: TRBV6-5; abundance: NA; j_gene: TRBJ2-1; CDR3nt: TGTGCCAGCAGTTACGCTAGCGGGAGGGATGAGCAGTTCTTC; CDR3aa: CASSYASGRDEQFF
d_gene: NA; v_gene: TRBV27; abundance: NA; j_gene: TRBJ2-7; CDR3nt: TGTGCCAGCAGTTTTCGGGTAGGGGACTACGAGCAGTACTTC; CDR3aa: CASSFRVGDYEQYF
d_gene: NA; v_gene: TRBV5-4; abundance: NA; j_gene: TRBJ2-1; CDR3nt: TGTGCCAGCAGCTTGCCGCGGCGGACCTACAATGAGCAGTTCTTC; CDR3aa: CASSLPRRTYNEQFF
d_gene: TRBD1; v_gene: TRBV9; abundance: once; j_gene: TRBJ1-6; CDR3nt: TGTGCCAGCAGCGTAGCTACGGGGGGACAGGGAACTTCACCCCTCCACTTT; CDR3aa: CASSVATGGQGTSPLHF
d_gene: TRBD2; v_gene: TRBV9; abundance: NA; j_gene: TRBJ2-3; CDR3nt: TGTGCCAGCAGCGCTAGCGGCCTCACAGATACGCAGTATTTT; CDR3aa: CASSASGLTDTQYF
d_gene: NA; v_gene: TRBV19; abundance: NA; j_gene: TRBJ2-7; CDR3nt: TGTGCCAGTAGTATGAGCTCGAAGGGCTACGAGCAGTACTTC; CDR3aa: CASSMSSKGYEQYF
d_gene: NA; v_gene: TRBV29-1; abundance: NA; j_gene: TRBJ2-1; CDR3nt: TGCAGCGTTGATTTTAGCTCCTACAATGAGCAGTTCTTC; CDR3aa: CSVDFSSYNEQFF
d_gene: NA; v_gene: TRBV27; abundance: NA; j_gene: TRBJ2-1; CDR3nt: TGTGCCAGCAGTTTATCGGTCTACAATGAGCAGTTCTTC; CDR3aa: CASSLSVYNEQFF
d_gene: NA; v_gene: TRBV27; abundance: NA; j_gene: TRBJ1-2; CDR3nt: TGTGCCAGCAGTCCATGGGGACGCGGCTACACCTTC; CDR3aa: CASSPWGRGYTF
d_gene: NA; v_gene: TRBV5-5; abundance: NA; j_gene: TRBJ2-2; CDR3nt: TGTGCCAGCAGCTTGGTTCTCGTGCCCGGGGAGCTGTTTTTT; CDR3aa: CASSLVLVPGELFF
d_gene: NA; v_gene: TRBV7-6; abundance: few; j_gene: TRBJ2-7; CDR3nt: TGTGCCAGCAGCTTCGGACACTCCTACGAGCAGTACTTC; CDR3aa: CASSFGHSYEQYF
d_gene: TRBD2; v_gene: TRBV9; abundance: NA; j_gene: TRBJ2-3; CDR3nt: TGTGCCAGCAGCGTGGATAGGACTAGCGGGGGGGATATAGATACGCAGTATTTT; CDR3aa: CASSVDRTSGGDIDTQYF
d_gene: TRBD1; v_gene: TRBV7-3; abundance: NA; j_gene: TRBJ1-2; CDR3nt: TGTGCCAGCAGCTTCGGGACAGGGGATGGCTACACCTTC; CDR3aa: CASSFGTGDGYTF
d_gene: TRBD1; v_gene: TRBV5-4; abundance: NA; j_gene: TRBJ2-7; CDR3nt: TGTGCCAGCAGCTCCGAGGTGGGACAGAGATACGAGCAGTACTTC; CDR3aa: CASSSEVGQRYEQYF
d_gene: NA; v_gene: TRBV5-1; abundance: NA; j_gene: TRBJ2-1; CDR3nt: TGCGCCAGCGGATATAGCTCCTACAATGAGCAGTTCTTC; CDR3aa: CASGYSSYNEQFF
d_gene: NA; v_gene: TRBV9; abundance: NA; j_gene: TRBJ1-5; CDR3nt: TGTGCCAGCAGCGTAGGCAGGGCGCCGGAGCCCCAGCATTTT; CDR3aa: CASSVGRAPEPQHF
d_gene: NA; v_gene: TRBV6-5; abundance: NA; j_gene: TRBJ2-7; CDR3nt: TGTGCCAGCAGTTACTCGAAAAGTCTCCCTGTGGGGTTGCAGTACTTC; CDR3aa: CASSYSKSLPVGLQYF
d_gene: NA; v_gene: TRBV14; abundance: once; j_gene: TRBJ1-1; CDR3nt: TGTGCCAGCAGGCGCTCAGTGTTGAACACTGAAGCTTTCTTT; CDR3aa: CASRRSVLNTEAFF
d_gene: TRBD1; v_gene: TRBV10-3; abundance: NA; j_gene: TRBJ2-7; CDR3nt: TGTGCCATCAACGGACAGGGGAGCTCCTACGAGCAGTACTTC; CDR3aa: CAINGQGSSYEQYF
d_gene: NA; v_gene: TRBV23-1; abundance: once; j_gene: TRBJ2-4; CDR3nt: TGCGCCAGCAGTCCGCCCCTTCACAGGGACAAAAACATTCAGTACTTC; CDR3aa: CASSPPLHRDKNIQYF
d_gene: TRBD1; v_gene: TRBV14; abundance: NA; j_gene: TRBJ1-1; CDR3nt: TGTGCCAGCAGCCGACAGGGGGCTGTCGGAACTGAAGCTTTCTTT; CDR3aa: CASSRQGAVGTEAFF
d_gene: NA; v_gene: TRBV19; abundance: NA; j_gene: TRBJ2-2; CDR3nt: TGTGCCAGTAGTGCATGGTTAGAAGGGTCCGGGGAGCTGTTTTTT; CDR3aa: CASSAWLEGSGELFF
d_gene: TRBD2; v_gene: TRBV4-1; abundance: NA; j_gene: TRBJ2-7; CDR3nt: TGCGCCAGCAGCCAAGCTCCGGGTGGTATAGCGGGAGCTCGCGAGCAGTACTTC; CDR3aa: CASSQAPGGIAGAREQYF
d_gene: TRBD1; v_gene: TRBV4-3; abundance: NA; j_gene: TRBJ1-1; CDR3nt: TGCGCCAGCAGCCAAGAAGAGGGGGCGAACACTGAAGCTTTCTTT; CDR3aa: CASSQEEGANTEAFF
d_gene: TRBD1; v_gene: TRBV19; abundance: NA; j_gene: TRBJ2-7; CDR3nt: TGTGCCACCTCGCTCGGGACAGCTTACTACGAGCAGTACTTC; CDR3aa: CATSLGTAYYEQYF
d_gene: NA; v_gene: TRBV4-3; abundance: once; j_gene: TRBJ2-2; CDR3nt: TGCGCCAGCAGGAGGACCGGGGAGCTGTTTTTT; CDR3aa: CASRRTGELFF
d_gene: TRBD1; v_gene: TRBV15; abundance: NA; j_gene: TRBJ1-2; CDR3nt: TGTGCCACCAGCAGAGGTACTTCCACTTGGGACAGCGTAGACTATGGCTACACCTTC; CDR3aa: CATSRGTSTWDSVDYGYTF
d_gene: NA; v_gene: TRBV6-4; abundance: NA; j_gene: TRBJ1-5; CDR3nt: TGTGCCAGCGGCCCGAGTGGGGGACAATCAGCCCAGCATTTT; CDR3aa: CASGPSGGQSAQHF
d_gene: TRBD2; v_gene: TRBV4-3; abundance: NA; j_gene: TRBJ2-1; CDR3nt: TGCGCCAGCAGCCAGGGGACTAGCGGAACTAATGAGCAGTTCTTC; CDR3aa: CASSQGTSGTNEQFF
d_gene: NA; v_gene: TRBV5-4; abundance: NA; j_gene: TRBJ2-3; CDR3nt: TGTGCCAGCAGCTTGGTGGGGACTAGCACAGATACGCAGTATTTT; CDR3aa: CASSLVGTSTDTQYF
d_gene: NA; v_gene: TRBV4-2; abundance: NA; j_gene: TRBJ1-1; CDR3nt: TGTGCCAGCAGCCAAGGGTCGTGGGGCGCGGCTGAAGCTTTCTTT; CDR3aa: CASSQGSWGAAEAFF
d_gene: NA; v_gene: TRBV11-2; abundance: few; j_gene: TRBJ1-1; CDR3nt: TGTGCCAGCAGCTTAACCCAGGGGCAGAGCACTGAAGCTTTCTTT; CDR3aa: CASSLTQGQSTEAFF
d_gene: NA; v_gene: TRBV19; abundance: NA; j_gene: TRBJ2-7; CDR3nt: TGTGCCAGTAGTATAGGGGGAAGTAACGAGCAGTACTTC; CDR3aa: CASSIGGSNEQYF
d_gene: TRBD1; v_gene: TRBV6-5; abundance: NA; j_gene: TRBJ1-2; CDR3nt: TGTGCCAGCAGTTTCGGGACAGGGCCGGACTATGGCTACACCTTC; CDR3aa: CASSFGTGPDYGYTF
d_gene: NA; v_gene: TRBV9; abundance: NA; j_gene: TRBJ2-7; CDR3nt: TGTGCCAGCAGCGTAGGCGGAGGGACCTACGAGCAGTACTTC; CDR3aa: CASSVGGGTYEQYF
d_gene: NA; v_gene: TRBV27; abundance: NA; j_gene: TRBJ2-1; CDR3nt: TGTGCCAGCAGTTTCTCTAGCCTGGCGGGGTCGGAGTTCTTC; CDR3aa: CASSFSSLAGSEFF
d_gene: NA; v_gene: TRBV27; abundance: NA; j_gene: TRBJ1-5; CDR3nt: TGTGCCAGCAGTTTATTTGTCCCATCGGGCAATCAGCCCCAGCATTTT; CDR3aa: CASSLFVPSGNQPQHF
d_gene: NA; v_gene: TRBV11-2; abundance: once; j_gene: TRBJ1-5; CDR3nt: TGTGCCAGCAGCTTAGGTACAGGGAGCAATCAGCCCCAGCATTTT; CDR3aa: CASSLGTGSNQPQHF
d_gene: TRBD1; v_gene: TRBV27; abundance: NA; j_gene: TRBJ2-7; CDR3nt: TGTGCCAGCAGTTTACGGACAGGGGGCTACGAGCAGTACTTC; CDR3aa: CASSLRTGGYEQYF
d_gene: NA; v_gene: TRBV19; abundance: NA; j_gene: TRBJ1-5; CDR3nt: TGTGCCAGTAGTATAGACGGGGGGACTCAGCCCCAGCATTTT; CDR3aa: CASSIDGGTQPQHF
d_gene: NA; v_gene: TRBV30; abundance: NA; j_gene: TRBJ1-2; CDR3nt: TGTGCCTGGAACACAGGGACGGGAAATGGCTACACCTTC; CDR3aa: CAWNTGTGNGYTF
d_gene: TRBD1; v_gene: TRBV7-9; abundance: NA; j_gene: TRBJ2-3; CDR3nt: TGTGCCAGCAGCGCATCTGACAGGGGGAGCACAGATACGCAGTATTTT; CDR3aa: CASSASDRGSTDTQYF
d_gene: TRBD1; v_gene: TRBV6-5; abundance: NA; j_gene: TRBJ2-7; CDR3nt: TGTGCCAGCAGTAGGACAGGGGGAATGTACGAGCAGTACTTC; CDR3aa: CASSRTGGMYEQYF
d_gene: TRBD2; v_gene: TRBV14; abundance: NA; j_gene: TRBJ2-5; CDR3nt: TGTGCCAGCAGCCTCTGGACTAGCACGGAGACCCAGTACTTC; CDR3aa: CASSLWTSTETQYF
d_gene: TRBD2; v_gene: TRBV27; abundance: NA; j_gene: TRBJ2-2; CDR3nt: TGTGCCAGCAGCCGGGGGGGGCGAAACACCGGGGAGCTGTTTTTT; CDR3aa: CASSRGGRNTGELFF
d_gene: TRBD2; v_gene: TRBV27; abundance: NA; j_gene: TRBJ2-1; CDR3nt: TGTGCCAGCAGTTTAGGGTTAGCGGGAGTGGGCAATGAGCAGTTCTTC; CDR3aa: CASSLGLAGVGNEQFF
d_gene: NA; v_gene: TRBV4-1; abundance: NA; j_gene: TRBJ1-3; CDR3nt: TGCGCCAGCAGCCAAGCAGGGTACGGAAACACCATATATTTT; CDR3aa: CASSQAGYGNTIYF
d_gene: NA; v_gene: TRBV13; abundance: once; j_gene: TRBJ1-1; CDR3nt: TGTGCCAGCAGCTGGCGACGCACTGAAGCTTTCTTT; CDR3aa: CASSWRRTEAFF
d_gene: TRBD1; v_gene: TRBV19; abundance: NA; j_gene: TRBJ1-5; CDR3nt: TGTGCCAGTAGTATAGCACAGGGGTCCCCTGACATGCCCCAGCATTTT; CDR3aa: CASSIAQGSPDMPQHF
d_gene: NA; v_gene: TRBV13; abundance: NA; j_gene: TRBJ2-5; CDR3nt: TGTGCCAGCAGCTCGACAGACCAAGAGACCCAGTACTTC; CDR3aa: CASSSTDQETQYF
d_gene: TRBD1; v_gene: TRBV7-9; abundance: NA; j_gene: TRBJ2-7; CDR3nt: TGTGCCAGCAGAAAGGGACAGGGGGCGGTCTACGAGCAGTACTTC; CDR3aa: CASRKGQGAVYEQYF
d_gene: TRBD2; v_gene: TRBV9; abundance: NA; j_gene: TRBJ2-7; CDR3nt: TGTGCCAGCAGCCCCCGACATAGCGGGGCCTACGAGCAGTACTTC; CDR3aa: CASSPRHSGAYEQYF
d_gene: NA; v_gene: TRBV9; abundance: NA; j_gene: TRBJ2-1; CDR3nt: TGTGCCAGCAGCGTAGGTGGTAGCTCCGATGAGCAGTTCTTC; CDR3aa: CASSVGGSSDEQFF
d_gene: NA; v_gene: TRBV11-2; abundance: NA; j_gene: TRBJ2-7; CDR3nt: TGTGCCAGCAGCCATACTGGAGACTACGAGCAGTACTTC; CDR3aa: CASSHTGDYEQYF
d_gene: TRBD2; v_gene: TRBV9; abundance: NA; j_gene: TRBJ2-1; CDR3nt: TGTGCCAGCAGCGTAGTGAGCGGGGGGTTTGGCGATGAGCAGTTCTTC; CDR3aa: CASSVVSGGFGDEQFF
d_gene: NA; v_gene: TRBV19; abundance: once; j_gene: TRBJ2-3; CDR3nt: TGTGCCAGTAGCGGCGGACACGAGAGAGATACGCAGTATTTT; CDR3aa: CASSGGHERDTQYF
d_gene: NA; v_gene: TRBV7-2; abundance: NA; j_gene: TRBJ1-2; CDR3nt: TGTGCCAGCAGCTTAACCCCTGGGACATACAACTATGGCTACACCTTC; CDR3aa: CASSLTPGTYNYGYTF
d_gene: TRBD1; v_gene: TRBV30; abundance: NA; j_gene: TRBJ2-7; CDR3nt: TGTGCCTGGAGTGTATTAGAGGACAGGGCCCCCTACGAGCAGTACTTC; CDR3aa: CAWSVLEDRAPYEQYF
d_gene: NA; v_gene: TRBV6-5; abundance: NA; j_gene: TRBJ1-1; CDR3nt: TGTGCCAGCAGTTATGGGGGAGTCACTGAAGCTTTCTTT; CDR3aa: CASSYGGVTEAFF
d_gene: NA; v_gene: TRBV4-3; abundance: NA; j_gene: TRBJ2-5; CDR3nt: TGCGCCAGCAGCCAAGAACTGGGAGCGCTGCAAGAGACCCAGTACTTC; CDR3aa: CASSQELGALQETQYF